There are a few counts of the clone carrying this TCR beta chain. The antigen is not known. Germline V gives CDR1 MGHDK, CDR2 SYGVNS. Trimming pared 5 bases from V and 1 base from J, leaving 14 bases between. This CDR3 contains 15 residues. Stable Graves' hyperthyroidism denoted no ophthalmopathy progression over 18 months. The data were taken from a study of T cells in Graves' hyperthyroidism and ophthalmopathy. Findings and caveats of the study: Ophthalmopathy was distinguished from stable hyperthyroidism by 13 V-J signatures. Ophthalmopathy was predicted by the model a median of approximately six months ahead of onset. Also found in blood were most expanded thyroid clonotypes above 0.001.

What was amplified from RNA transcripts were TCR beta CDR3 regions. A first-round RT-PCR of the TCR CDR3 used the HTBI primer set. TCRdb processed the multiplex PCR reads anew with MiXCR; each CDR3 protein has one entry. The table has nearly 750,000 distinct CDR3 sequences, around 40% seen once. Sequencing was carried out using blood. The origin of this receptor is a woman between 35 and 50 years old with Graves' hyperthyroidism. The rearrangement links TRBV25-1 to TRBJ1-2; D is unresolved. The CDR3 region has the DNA TGTGCCAGCAGTCCCATTGGAGAGATTAACTATGGCTACACCTTC. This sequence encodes CASSPIGEINYGYTF.